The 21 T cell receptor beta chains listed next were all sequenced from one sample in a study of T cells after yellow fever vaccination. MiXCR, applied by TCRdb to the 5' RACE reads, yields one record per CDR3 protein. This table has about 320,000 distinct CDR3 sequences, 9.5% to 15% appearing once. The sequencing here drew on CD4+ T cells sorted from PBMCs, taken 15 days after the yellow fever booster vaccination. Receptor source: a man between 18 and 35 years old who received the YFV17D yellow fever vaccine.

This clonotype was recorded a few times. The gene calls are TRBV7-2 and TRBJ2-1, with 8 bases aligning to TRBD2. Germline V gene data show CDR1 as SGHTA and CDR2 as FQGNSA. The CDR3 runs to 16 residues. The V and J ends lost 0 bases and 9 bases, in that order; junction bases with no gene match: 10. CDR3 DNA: TGTGCCAGCAGCTTAGCCCGACTAGCGCTGGGAGGTGAGCAGTTCTTC. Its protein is CASSLARLALGGEQFF.

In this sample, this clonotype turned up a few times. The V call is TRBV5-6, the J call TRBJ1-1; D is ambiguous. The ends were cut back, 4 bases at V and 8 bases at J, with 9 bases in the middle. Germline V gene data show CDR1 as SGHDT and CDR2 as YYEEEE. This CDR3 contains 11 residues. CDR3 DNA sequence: TGTGCCAGCAGCCGGGGATCCGAAGCTTTCTTT. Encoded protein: CASSRGSEAFF.

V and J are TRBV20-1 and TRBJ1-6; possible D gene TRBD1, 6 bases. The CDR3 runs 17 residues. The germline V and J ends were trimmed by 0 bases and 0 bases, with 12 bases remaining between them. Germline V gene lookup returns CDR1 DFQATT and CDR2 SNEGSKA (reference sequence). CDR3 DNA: TGCAGTGCTAGAGATGGGGGGGCCGGCTCCTATAATTCACCCCTCCACTTT. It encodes CSARDGGAGSYNSPLHF.

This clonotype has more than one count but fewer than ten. The DNA of the CDR3 is TGTGCCAGTAGGATCTCCATCCAAACCGGGGAGCTGTTTTTT. This gives the protein CASRISIQTGELFF. This chain joins TRBV19 and TRBJ2-2; D not resolved. V lost 6 bases and J lost 5, with 13 bases in between. This CDR3 spans 14 amino acids. CDR1 LNHDA and CDR2 SQIVND come from the germline V gene (reference sequence).

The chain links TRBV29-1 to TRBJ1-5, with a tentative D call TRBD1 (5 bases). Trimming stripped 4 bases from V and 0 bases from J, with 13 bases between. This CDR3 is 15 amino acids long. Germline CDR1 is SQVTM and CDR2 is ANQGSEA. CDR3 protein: CSVVWDGHSNQPQHF. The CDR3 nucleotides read TGCAGCGTTGTGTGGGACGGACATAGCAATCAGCCCCAGCATTTT.

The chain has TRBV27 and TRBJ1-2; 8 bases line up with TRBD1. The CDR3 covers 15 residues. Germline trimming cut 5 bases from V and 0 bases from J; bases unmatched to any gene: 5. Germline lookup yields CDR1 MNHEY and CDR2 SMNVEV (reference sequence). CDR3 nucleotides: TGTGCCAGCAGTAAGACAGGGGATTCTAACTATGGCTACACCTTC. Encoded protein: CASSKTGDSNYGYTF.

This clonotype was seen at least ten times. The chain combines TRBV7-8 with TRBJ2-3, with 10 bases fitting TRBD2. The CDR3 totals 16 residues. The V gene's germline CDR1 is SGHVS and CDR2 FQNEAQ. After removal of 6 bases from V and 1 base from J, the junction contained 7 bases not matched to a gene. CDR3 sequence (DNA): TGTGCCAGCAGTTTCTTAGCGGGGGGACGCACAGATACGCAGTATTTT. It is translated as CASSFLAGGRTDTQYF.

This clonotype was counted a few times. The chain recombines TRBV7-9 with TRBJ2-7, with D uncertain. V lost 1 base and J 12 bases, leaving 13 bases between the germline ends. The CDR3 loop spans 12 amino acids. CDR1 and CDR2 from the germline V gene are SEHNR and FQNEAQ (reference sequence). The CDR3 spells CASSLEGGTAYV. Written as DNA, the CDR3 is TGTGCCAGCAGCTTAGAGGGCGGCACAGCGTACGTC.

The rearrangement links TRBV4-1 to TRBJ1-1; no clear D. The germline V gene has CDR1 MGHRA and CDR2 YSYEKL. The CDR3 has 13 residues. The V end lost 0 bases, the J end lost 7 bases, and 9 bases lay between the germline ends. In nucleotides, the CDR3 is TGCGCCAGCAGCCAAGAAGCCAACGGTGAAGCTTTCTTT. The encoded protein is CASSQEANGEAFF.

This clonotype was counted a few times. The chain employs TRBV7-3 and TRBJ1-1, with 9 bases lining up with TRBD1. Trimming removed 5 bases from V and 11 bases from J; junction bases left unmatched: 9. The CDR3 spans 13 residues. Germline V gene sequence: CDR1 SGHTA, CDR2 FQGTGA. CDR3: CASSPTGGRWAFF. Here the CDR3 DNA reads TGTGCCAGCAGCCCGACAGGGGGTAGGTGGGCTTTCTTT.

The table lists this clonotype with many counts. CDR3 protein: CASSLATDTYEQYF. DNA for the CDR3: TGCGCCAGCAGCTTGGCGACGGACACTTACGAGCAGTACTTC. V usage is TRBV5-1 and J usage is TRBJ2-7; perhaps TRBD1 as D (5 bases). The CDR3 consists of 14 residues. Germline V gene lookup returns CDR1 SGHRS and CDR2 YFSETQ. With 0 bases removed from V and 4 bases from J, the gap between germline ends came to 11 bases.

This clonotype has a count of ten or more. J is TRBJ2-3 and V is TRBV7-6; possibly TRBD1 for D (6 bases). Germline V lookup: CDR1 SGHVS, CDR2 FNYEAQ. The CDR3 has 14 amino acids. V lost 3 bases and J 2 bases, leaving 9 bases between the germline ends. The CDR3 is CASSFRDNTDTQYF. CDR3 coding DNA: TGTGCCAGCAGCTTTAGGGACAACACAGATACGCAGTATTTT.

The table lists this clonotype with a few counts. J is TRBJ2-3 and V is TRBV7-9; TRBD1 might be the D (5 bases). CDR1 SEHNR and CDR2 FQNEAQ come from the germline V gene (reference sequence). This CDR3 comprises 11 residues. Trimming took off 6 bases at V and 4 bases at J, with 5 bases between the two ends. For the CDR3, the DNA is TGTGCCAGCAGGGGGCCAGATACGCAGTATTTT. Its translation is CASRGPDTQYF.

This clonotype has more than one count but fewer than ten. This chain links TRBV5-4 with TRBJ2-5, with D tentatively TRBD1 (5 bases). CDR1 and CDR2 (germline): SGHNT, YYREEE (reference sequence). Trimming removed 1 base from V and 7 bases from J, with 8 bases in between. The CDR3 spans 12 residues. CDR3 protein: CASSLSTGTQYF. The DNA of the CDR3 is TGTGCCAGCAGCTTGAGTACAGGGACCCAGTACTTC.

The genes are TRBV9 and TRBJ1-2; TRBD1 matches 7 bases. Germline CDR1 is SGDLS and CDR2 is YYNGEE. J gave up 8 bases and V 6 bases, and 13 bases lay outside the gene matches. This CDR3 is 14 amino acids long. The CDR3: CASTQGGTVKGYTF. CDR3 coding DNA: TGTGCCAGCACCCAGGGAGGGACAGTCAAGGGCTACACCTTC.

The CDR3 spells CASSPRPGTEGEQFF. As DNA, the CDR3 is TGTGCCAGCAGCCCGAGACCCGGGACAGAAGGTGAGCAGTTCTTC. This rearrangement joins TRBV11-3 to TRBJ2-1; TRBD1 aligns across 7 bases. This CDR3 comprises 15 residues. CDR1 is SGHNT, CDR2 YENEEA, per germline. Losses at the gene ends were 5 bases for V and 9 bases for J; bases not matched to a gene: 13.

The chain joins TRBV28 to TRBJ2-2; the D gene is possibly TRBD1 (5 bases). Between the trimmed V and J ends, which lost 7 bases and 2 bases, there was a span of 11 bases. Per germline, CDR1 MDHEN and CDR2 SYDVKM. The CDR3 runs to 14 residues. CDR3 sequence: CASTGHPNTGELFF. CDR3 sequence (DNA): TGTGCCAGCACAGGACACCCTAACACCGGGGAGCTGTTTTTT.

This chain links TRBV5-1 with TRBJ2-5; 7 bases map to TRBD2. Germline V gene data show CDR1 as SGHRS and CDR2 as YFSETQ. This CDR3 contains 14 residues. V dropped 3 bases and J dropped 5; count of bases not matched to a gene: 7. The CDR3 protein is CASSSNTGGETQYF. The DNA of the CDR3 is TGCGCCAGCAGCTCTAACACCGGGGGGGAGACCCAGTACTTC.

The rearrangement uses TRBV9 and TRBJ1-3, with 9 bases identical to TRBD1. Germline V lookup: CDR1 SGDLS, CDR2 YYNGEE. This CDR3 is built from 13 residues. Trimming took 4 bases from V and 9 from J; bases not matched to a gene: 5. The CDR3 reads CASSRDREGTIYF. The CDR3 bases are TGTGCCAGCAGCCGGGACAGGGAGGGCACCATATATTTT.

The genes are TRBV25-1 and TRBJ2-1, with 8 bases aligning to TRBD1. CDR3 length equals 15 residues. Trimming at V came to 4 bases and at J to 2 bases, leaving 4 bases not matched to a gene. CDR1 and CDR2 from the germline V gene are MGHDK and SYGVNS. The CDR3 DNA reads TGTGCCAGCAGTGTCCAGGGGGCTCCCTACAATGAGCAGTTCTTC. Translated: CASSVQGAPYNEQFF.

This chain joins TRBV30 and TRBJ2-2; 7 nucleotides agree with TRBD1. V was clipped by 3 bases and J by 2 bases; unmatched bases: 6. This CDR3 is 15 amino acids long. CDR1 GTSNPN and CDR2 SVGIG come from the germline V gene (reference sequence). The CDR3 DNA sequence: TGTGCCTGGAGCCCCCGACAGGGTAACACCGGGGAGCTGTTTTTT. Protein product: CAWSPRQGNTGELFF.